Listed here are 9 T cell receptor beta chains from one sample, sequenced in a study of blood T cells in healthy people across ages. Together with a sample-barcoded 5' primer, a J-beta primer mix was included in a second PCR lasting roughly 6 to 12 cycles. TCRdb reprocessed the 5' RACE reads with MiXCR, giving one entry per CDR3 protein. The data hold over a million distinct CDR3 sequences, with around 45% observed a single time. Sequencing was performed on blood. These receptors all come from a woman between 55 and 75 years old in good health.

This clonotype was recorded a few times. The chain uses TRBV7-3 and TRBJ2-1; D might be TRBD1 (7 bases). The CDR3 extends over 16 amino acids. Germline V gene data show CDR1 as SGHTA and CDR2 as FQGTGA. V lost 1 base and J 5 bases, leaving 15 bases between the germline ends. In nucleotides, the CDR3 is TGTGCCAGCAGCTTAATAGCAGGGGGAGGAAACAATGAGCAGTTCTTC. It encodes CASSLIAGGGNNEQFF.

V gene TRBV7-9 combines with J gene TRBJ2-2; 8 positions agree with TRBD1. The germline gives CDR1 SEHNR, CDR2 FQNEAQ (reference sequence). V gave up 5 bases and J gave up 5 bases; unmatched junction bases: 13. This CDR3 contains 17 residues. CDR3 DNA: TGTGCCAGCAGCCAAGATAAAAGGACAGGGCGGACCGGGGAGCTGTTTTTT. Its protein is CASSQDKRTGRTGELFF.

The CDR3 nucleotides read TGTGCCAGCAGCCAAGACGCAGTCGGCGAGACCCAGTACTTC. Protein sequence: CASSQDAVGETQYF. The rearrangement links TRBV3-1 to TRBJ2-5; D uncertain. Germline CDR1 is LGHDT and CDR2 is YNNKEL (reference sequence). CDR3 size: 14 residues. V was trimmed by 0 bases and J by 5 bases, leaving 10 bases between them.

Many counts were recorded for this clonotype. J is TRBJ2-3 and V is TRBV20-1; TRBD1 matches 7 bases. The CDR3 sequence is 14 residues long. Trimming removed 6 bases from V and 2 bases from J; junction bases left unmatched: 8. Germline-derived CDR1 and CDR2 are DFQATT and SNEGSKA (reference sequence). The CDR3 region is CSANRDSLTDTQYF. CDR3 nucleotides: TGCAGTGCGAACCGGGACAGCCTCACAGATACGCAGTATTTT.

The CDR3 region is CASSYSPVRSSYNEQFF. CDR3 DNA: TGTGCCAGCAGCTATTCCCCAGTAAGGTCCTCCTACAATGAGCAGTTCTTC. The J gene is TRBJ2-1, the V gene TRBV5-6; D is undetermined. The CDR3 totals 17 residues. V was cut by 3 bases and J by 0 bases, with 16 bases left in between. CDR1 is SGHDT, CDR2 YYEEEE, per germline.

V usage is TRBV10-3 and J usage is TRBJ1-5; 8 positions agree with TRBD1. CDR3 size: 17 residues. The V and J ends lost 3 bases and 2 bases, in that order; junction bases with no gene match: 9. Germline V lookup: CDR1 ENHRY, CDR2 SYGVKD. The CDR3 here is CAISDRGPYIGNQPQHF. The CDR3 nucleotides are TGTGCCATCAGTGACAGGGGGCCCTATATTGGCAATCAGCCCCAGCATTTT.

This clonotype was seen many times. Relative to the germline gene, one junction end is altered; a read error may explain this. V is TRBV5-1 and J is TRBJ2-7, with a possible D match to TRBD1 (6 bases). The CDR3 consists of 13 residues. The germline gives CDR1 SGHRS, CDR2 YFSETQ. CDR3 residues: CASSLTGTYEQYF. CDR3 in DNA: TGTGCCAGCAGCTTAACAGGGACCTACGAGCAGTACTTC.

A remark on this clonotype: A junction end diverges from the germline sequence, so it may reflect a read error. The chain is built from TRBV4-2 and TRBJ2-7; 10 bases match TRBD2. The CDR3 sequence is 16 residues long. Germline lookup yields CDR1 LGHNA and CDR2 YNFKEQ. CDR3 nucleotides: TGTGCCGGCAGCCAAGATCGGCCTAGCGGGAGTTACGAGCAGTACTTC. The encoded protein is CAGSQDRPSGSYEQYF.

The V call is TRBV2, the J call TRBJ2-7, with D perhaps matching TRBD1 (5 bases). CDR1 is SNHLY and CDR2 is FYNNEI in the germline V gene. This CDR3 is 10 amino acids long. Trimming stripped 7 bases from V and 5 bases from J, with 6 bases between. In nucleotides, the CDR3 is TGTGCCAGCACAGGGAACGAGCAGTACTTC. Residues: CASTGNEQYF.